One and the same sample provided the 24 T cell receptor beta chains below, sequenced in a study of CD8+ T cells in alopecia areata. Treatment denoted: oral pan-JAK inhibitor, 5-10 mg twice daily. Sequencing relied on a cDNA template that was reverse transcribed from extracted RNA. The method was immunoSEQ multiplex PCR; TCRdb's version includes in-frame clones alone and lacks a portion of them. Among 120,000 or so clones listed, around 60% were seen once. Material: CD4+ T cells sorted from blood, obtained at week 4, from a patient treated with tofacitinib. The receptors shown here come from a human donor with alopecia areata.

This clone appeared a few times. The chain links TRBV4-1 to TRBJ2-3, with no clear D. Germline CDR1 and CDR2: MGHRA and YSYEKL. Trimming stripped 4 bases from V and 1 base from J, with 9 bases between. CDR3 size: 14 residues. CDR3 sequence reads: CASSLTEGTDTQYF. Here the CDR3 DNA reads TGCGCCAGCAGCCTAACCGAAGGCACAGATACGCAGTATTTT.

The J gene is TRBJ2-5, the V gene TRBV29-1; 7 bases map to TRBD1. Germline assignment: CDR1 SQVTM and CDR2 ANQGSEA. V was clipped by 6 bases and J by 1 base; unmatched bases: 11. The CDR3 consists of 15 residues. The CDR3 is CSVHRGRPIQETQYF. The CDR3 DNA is TGCAGCGTCCACAGGGGCCGTCCCATCCAAGAGACCCAGTACTTC.

Concerning this clone itself: The junction shows a germline mismatch at one end, possibly a read error. CDR3 coding DNA: TGTGCCATCAGTTCCCCGGGACAGGGGAGCACTGAAGCTTTCTTT. Its translation is CAISSPGQGSTEAFF. This chain joins TRBV6-1 and TRBJ1-1; 10 bases are a match to TRBD1. The CDR3 length is 15 residues. Germline CDR1 reads MNHNS; CDR2 reads SASEGT.

Only a few counts were recorded for this clone. The chain carries TRBV5-1 and TRBJ2-3; D is unresolved. In germline, CDR1 is SGHRS, CDR2 YFSETQ. CDR3 length: 14 residues. V shed 4 bases and J shed 0 bases, with 9 bases lying between them. In DNA, the CDR3 is TGCGCCAGCAGCAAGGACGGCAGCACAGATACGCAGTATTTT. This encodes CASSKDGSTDTQYF.

The V gene is TRBV7-9, the J gene TRBJ1-5; possible D gene TRBD1, 6 bases. Germline CDR1 SEHNR, CDR2 FQNEAQ (reference sequence). The CDR3 sequence is 13 residues long. Trimming stripped 6 bases from V and 5 bases from J, with 11 bases between. The CDR3: CASSQGSDQPQHF. The CDR3 nucleotides read TGTGCCAGCAGTCAGGGGAGCGATCAGCCCCAGCATTTT.

The chain uses TRBV7-2 and TRBJ2-3; D gene ambiguous. The V end was cut by 1 base, the J end by 4 bases, with 3 bases between. The CDR3 extends over 12 amino acids. CDR1 is SGHTA, CDR2 FQGNSA, per germline. CDR3 protein: CASSLGADTQYF. CDR3 nucleotide sequence: TGTGCCAGCAGCTTAGGCGCAGATACGCAGTATTTT.

Only one count was recorded for this clone. The chain is built from TRBV7-2 and TRBJ2-1; D is ambiguous. Germline V gives CDR1 SGHTA, CDR2 FQGNSA. Trimming removed 6 bases from V and 11 bases from J, with 11 bases in between. The CDR3 is 11 residues long. The CDR3 here is CASSSAWKQFF. DNA for the CDR3: TGTGCCAGCAGTTCCGCGTGGAAGCAGTTCTTC.

The chain carries TRBV2 and TRBJ1-5; D is uncertain. CDR3 length: 14 residues. The V gene's germline CDR1 is SNHLY and CDR2 FYNNEI. With 6 bases removed from V and 5 bases from J, the gap between germline ends came to 14 bases. The CDR3 reads CASRSQRQHQPQHF. In DNA, the CDR3 is TGTGCCAGCAGGTCACAGAGGCAGCATCAGCCCCAGCATTTT.

This clone was seen only a few times. This chain uses TRBV29-1 with TRBJ2-5; D is unresolved. The CDR3 length is 12 residues. The germline V gene encodes CDR1 SQVTM and CDR2 ANQGSEA. V lost 4 bases to trimming and J lost 4 bases, with 10 bases between them. The CDR3 region has the DNA TGCAGCGTTGTGCCGGCTGGAGAGACCCAGTACTTC. Its translation is CSVVPAGETQYF.

V usage is TRBV30 and J usage is TRBJ2-4; D may be TRBD1 (5 bases). CDR3 length equals 13 residues. CDR1 is GTSNPN, CDR2 SVGIG, per germline (reference sequence). Trimming removed 0 bases at V and 9 bases at J, with 12 bases between. The CDR3 sequence: CAWSVFRVGIQYF. The CDR3, as DNA: TGTGCCTGGAGTGTATTCAGGGTGGGCATTCAGTACTTC.

V is TRBV6-5 and J is TRBJ2-7; a weak D match, TRBD1 (6 bases). The CDR3 sequence is 12 residues long. With 5 bases removed from V and 6 bases from J, the gap between germline ends came to 11 bases. Germline CDR1 MNHEY, CDR2 SVGAGI. CDR3 sequence (DNA): TGTGCCAGCAGTCGAAACAGGGTCGAGCAGTACTTC. Residues: CASSRNRVEQYF.

V and J are TRBV7-2 and TRBJ1-1; 7 nucleotides agree with TRBD1. CDR1 is SGHTA and CDR2 is FQGNSA in the germline V gene. Trimming removed 5 bases from V and 0 bases from J; junction bases left unmatched: 3. This CDR3 region has 14 residues. The CDR3 spells CASSKGGMNTEAFF. For the CDR3, the DNA is TGTGCCAGCAGCAAAGGGGGCATGAACACTGAAGCTTTCTTT.

This clone was seen a handful of times. V gene TRBV10-3 combines with J gene TRBJ1-1; D uncertain. Germline assignment: CDR1 ENHRY and CDR2 SYGVKD. Trimming took off 0 bases at V and 5 bases at J, with 19 bases between the two ends. The CDR3 has 17 amino acids. DNA of the CDR3: TGTGCCATCAGTGAGTCGAAAGGATACACCGAGGAAACTGAAGCTTTCTTT. It encodes CAISESKGYTEETEAFF.

The rearrangement joins TRBV11-2 to TRBJ2-3; D remains ambiguous. Germline CDR1 reads SGHAT; CDR2 reads FQNNGV. This CDR3 region has 14 residues. V was cut by 0 bases and J by 2 bases, with 6 bases left in between. The CDR3 spells CASSLEFVTDTQYF. The DNA for the CDR3 is TGTGCCAGCAGCTTAGAGTTTGTCACAGATACGCAGTATTTT.

The V gene is TRBV20-1, the J gene TRBJ1-5; D uncertain. The CDR3 spans 10 residues. Trimming took off 5 bases at V and 4 bases at J, with 3 bases between the two ends. CDR1 is DFQATT and CDR2 is SNEGSKA in the germline V gene (reference sequence). The CDR3 DNA is TGCAGTGCTGGTAATCAGCCCCAGCATTTT. It translates to CSAGNQPQHF.

The rearrangement links TRBV27 to TRBJ1-5, with D possibly matching TRBD1 (6 bases). V was trimmed by 2 bases and J by 2 bases, leaving 13 bases between them. Germline lookup yields CDR1 MNHEY and CDR2 SMNVEV (reference sequence). The CDR3 length is 16 residues. The CDR3 region has the DNA TGTGCCAGCAGTTTAGTGGGGGGCAGGGGCAATCAGCCCCAGCATTTT. This codes for CASSLVGGRGNQPQHF.

This clone was observed a few times. V and J are TRBV27 and TRBJ2-1, with D possibly TRBD2 on 5 matching bases. Per the germline V gene, CDR1 is MNHEY and CDR2 is SMNVEV (reference sequence). V shed 7 bases and J shed 3 bases, with 13 bases lying between them. The CDR3 runs 14 residues. In DNA, the CDR3 is TGTGCCAGCACTCCTAGCCGGTACTACAATGAGCAGTTCTTC. It translates to CASTPSRYYNEQFF.

The chain couples TRBV30 to TRBJ2-2; D unclear. The germline gives CDR1 GTSNPN, CDR2 SVGIG (reference sequence). CDR3 size: 13 residues. Trimming stripped 2 bases from V and 8 bases from J, with 12 bases between. The CDR3 loop is CAWSPSLLGELFF. As DNA, the CDR3 is TGTGCCTGGAGTCCCTCCTTGTTGGGGGAGCTGTTTTTT.

This chain links TRBV29-1 with TRBJ2-7, with TRBD2 matching 13 bases. CDR3 length equals 15 residues. V gave up 7 bases and J gave up 6 bases; unmatched junction bases: 12. Per germline, CDR1 SQVTM and CDR2 ANQGSEA. The CDR3, as DNA: TGCAGCGCTAGACTAGCGGGAGGTTCCGCCGGCGAGCAGTACTTC. Translated, it gives CSARLAGGSAGEQYF.

The chain carries TRBV2 and TRBJ1-1; 9 bases match TRBD1. The V and J ends lost 8 bases and 9 bases, in that order; junction bases with no gene match: 10. The CDR3 totals 13 residues. In germline, CDR1 is SNHLY, CDR2 FYNNEI. The CDR3 nucleotides are TGTGCCAGCGGTAGAAGCGGACAGGGGAAAGCTTTCTTT. It is translated as CASGRSGQGKAFF.

This clone has only a few counts. The chain has TRBV30 and TRBJ2-3; unclear D gene. The CDR3 runs 12 residues. V dropped 4 bases and J dropped 3 bases, with 8 bases sitting between them. CDR1 GTSNPN and CDR2 SVGIG come from the germline V gene (reference sequence). The CDR3 DNA reads TGTGCCTGGACCTTAGGTACAGATACGCAGTATTTT. Protein: CAWTLGTDTQYF.

The J gene is TRBJ2-3, the V gene TRBV20-1; D unclear. Germline assignment: CDR1 DFQATT and CDR2 SNEGSKA (reference sequence). This CDR3 is 11 amino acids long. Trimming cost V 6 bases and J 6 bases, with 10 bases left between them. The CDR3 bases are TGCAGTGCCGGTCGAGCGGATACGCAGTATTTT. This gives the protein CSAGRADTQYF.

J is TRBJ1-6 and V is TRBV14; TRBD1 is a possible D gene (5 bases). This CDR3 is built from 12 residues. Germline V gives CDR1 SGHDN, CDR2 FVKESK. V lost 4 bases and J lost 11, with 9 bases in between. CDR3 loop: CASSLRQPPLHF. CDR3 coding DNA: TGTGCCAGCAGCCTCCGACAGCCACCCCTCCACTTT.

This clone has a handful of counts. The rearrangement joins TRBV5-1 to TRBJ2-5; 7 nucleotides agree with TRBD2. This CDR3 has 14 residues. From germline, CDR1 is SGHRS and CDR2 YFSETQ. Germline trimming cut 1 base from V and 2 bases from J; bases unmatched to any gene: 2. This CDR3 is CASSLQRGQETQYF. The DNA for the CDR3 is TGCGCCAGCAGCTTGCAGCGGGGACAAGAGACCCAGTACTTC.